Given below is one T cell receptor beta chain in context. Original processing notes: It was from reference gene primer amplification that nucleated cell counts were estimated. The data were produced by immunoSEQ multiplex PCR, yet TCRdb's version contains in-frame clones alone and is incomplete. Clone size and V and J calls were adopted from that table, with D and trimming inferred from the DNA. The repertoire has some 290,000 clones, 75% to 90% of them found once; the top ten carry around 2.2%. This entry belongs to a study of blood T cell repertoires in COVID-19. Study background: COVID-19 samples from acute and convalescent phases originated in the United States, Italy and Spain. Sample material is recorded as cDNA or gDNA derived from T cells, B-cell-depleted T cells, or PBMCs.

V was cut by 4 bases and J by 4 bases, with 13 bases left in between. This CDR3 has 14 residues. Germline V gene data show CDR1 as SNHLY and CDR2 as FYNNEI. V usage is TRBV2 and J usage is TRBJ1-2; tentatively, D is TRBD1 (6 bases). The sequence derives from a woman between 50 and 59 years old who had recovered from COVID-19. Sequencing input: peripheral blood. The CDR3 coding sequence is TGTGCCAGCAGTGCCGGCAGGGGAGCCTATGGCTACACCTTC. This encodes CASSAGRGAYGYTF.